The rows below give T cell receptor beta chains drawn from one sample of a study of T cell responses to AZD1222 COVID-19 vaccine. TCRdb's table, derived via immunoSEQ multiplex PCR, lists solely in-frame clones and lacks some. Of approximately 84,000 clones in the sample, about 89% were seen once. The sample in question was peripheral blood, obtained on day 0 of AZD1222 vaccination. Receptors were obtained from an adult in good health. Each CDR3 is given with its conserved first and last residue. A D gene is named only where the DNA matches it firmly. Clone size is shown for a subset of rows, as once, few, many or a class of expanded clone.

D	V	J	size	DNA	CDR3
NA	TRBV3-1/TRBV3-2	TRBJ1-6	NA	TGTGCCAGCAGCCAAGTGGGGGGAAGCGGAAATTCACCCCTCCACTTT	CASSQVGGSGNSPLHF
TRBD2	TRBV7-8	TRBJ2-3	NA	TGTGCCAGCAGCTTAACTAGCGGGGGATCACACACAGATACGCAGTATTTT	CASSLTSGGSHTDTQYF
TRBD2	TRBV6-5	TRBJ2-5	NA	TGTGCCAGCAGTTACGGGACTAGCGGGAGTTTTGAGACCCAGTACTTC	CASSYGTSGSFETQYF
TRBD2	TRBV5-6	TRBJ2-1	NA	TGTGCCAGCAGCTTGTTGACTAGCGGAGAGTACAATGAGCAGTTCTTC	CASSLLTSGEYNEQFF
TRBD1	TRBV19	TRBJ1-1	NA	TGTGCCAGTATACCGGACAGGCTGAACACTGAAGCTTTCTTT	CASIPDRLNTEAFF
TRBD1	TRBV30	TRBJ2-2	NA	TGTGCCTGGAAACGGACAGGGGGCTTGGGCGGGGAGCTGTTTTTT	CAWKRTGGLGGELFF
TRBD2	TRBV2	TRBJ2-1	NA	TGTGCCAGCAGCCCACTAGCGAACTCCTACAATGAGCAGTTCTTC	CASSPLANSYNEQFF
NA	TRBV7-9	TRBJ1-1	NA	TGTGCCAGCAGCTTGCAAGGGCCGACTGAAGCTTTCTTT	CASSLQGPTEAFF
TRBD1	TRBV6-5	TRBJ1-4	NA	TGTGCCAGCAGTTACGGCCAGGGGGCAGGAGAAGAAAAACTGTTTTTT	CASSYGQGAGEEKLFF
TRBD2	TRBV6-2/TRBV6-3	TRBJ2-4	NA	TGTGCCAGCAGTTACCGGACTAGCGGGGGGGAACACCGGAGCAAAAACATTCAGTACTTC	CASSYRTSGGEHRSKNIQYF
TRBD2	TRBV6-4	TRBJ2-1	NA	TGTGCCAGCAGTGACTGGGCCTCTAGCGGGGGGAACCCTAATGAGCAGTTCTTC	CASSDWASSGGNPNEQFF
NA	TRBV13	TRBJ1-1	NA	TGTGCCAGCAGCTTAAGGGGAAGTGGGACTGAAGCTTTCTTT	CASSLRGSGTEAFF
TRBD2	TRBV5-3	TRBJ2-7	NA	TGTGCCAGAAGTCGTAAGACTAGCGGGTGTTACGAGCAGTACTTC	CARSRKTSGCYEQYF
NA	TRBV30	TRBJ2-5	NA	TGTGCCTGGAGTATTTGGGGTACTCAAGAGACCCAGTACTTC	CAWSIWGTQETQYF
TRBD1	TRBV5-1	TRBJ1-6	NA	TGCGCCAGCAGCTTGAACCCGGGCGGAGGGGGCCTCTATAATTCACCCCTCCACTTT	CASSLNPGGGGLYNSPLHF
NA	TRBV4-1	TRBJ2-3	NA	TGCGCCAGCAGCCAAGCCCAAGGTTTCTCAGATACGCAGTATTTT	CASSQAQGFSDTQYF
NA	TRBV5-1	TRBJ2-3	NA	TGCGCCAGCAGCTTGGATGGGTCCACAGATACGCAGTATTTT	CASSLDGSTDTQYF
TRBD2	TRBV3-1/TRBV3-2	TRBJ2-5	NA	TGTGCCAGCAGCCAAGGGAAGAGCGGGGGGGTCCAAGAGACCCAGTACTTC	CASSQGKSGGVQETQYF
NA	TRBV3-1/TRBV3-2	TRBJ2-3	NA	TGTGCCAGCAGCCAATGGTTAAGTCGGGTGGATACGCAGTATTTT	CASSQWLSRVDTQYF
NA	TRBV19	TRBJ1-4	once	TGTGCCAGTAGTGCCCAGGCGTTTAATGAAAAACTGTTTTTT	CASSAQAFNEKLFF
NA	TRBV27	TRBJ1-1	NA	TGTGCCAGCAGTTCTCAAGGGTTCCCTGAAGCTTTCTTT	CASSSQGFPEAFF
NA	TRBV12-3/TRBV12-4	TRBJ2-3	NA	TGTGCCAGCAGTTTAGGTAGCACAGATACGCAGTATTTT	CASSLGSTDTQYF
NA	TRBV7-9	TRBJ1-5	NA	TGTGCCAGCAGCTTTGTGGGAGGACCTTATAGCAATCAGCCCCAGCATTTT	CASSFVGGPYSNQPQHF
NA	TRBV6-4	TRBJ1-2	NA	TGTGCCAGCAGTGACTCCCCAGGGGCGGACTATGGCTACACCTTC	CASSDSPGADYGYTF
TRBD1	TRBV5-1	TRBJ2-2	NA	TGCGCCAGCAGCTTCCTAGCACAGGGGATCGCGAACACCGGGGAGCTGTTTTTT	CASSFLAQGIANTGELFF
NA	TRBV21-1	TRBJ1-1	NA	TGTGCCAGCAGCAATTCGGGGGCGACGAACACTGAAGCTTTCTTT	CASSNSGATNTEAFF
TRBD2	TRBV5-4	TRBJ2-3	NA	TGTGCCAGCAGCCCCCCCTTCAGCTGGACTAGCGGGAGGGTAACAGATACGCAGTATTTT	CASSPPFSWTSGRVTDTQYF
TRBD2	TRBV2	TRBJ2-3	NA	TGTGCCAGCAGTGAACGAGCGGGACTCGGAACCTTT	CASSERAGLGTF
TRBD1	TRBV18	TRBJ1-2	NA	TGTGCCAGCTCACCAACAGGGGATGGGTCTAACTATGGCTACACCTTC	CASSPTGDGSNYGYTF
NA	TRBV23-1	TRBJ1-5	NA	TGCGCGAGGGTAGGGAGCAATCAGCCCCAGCATTTT	CARVGSNQPQHF
NA	TRBV18	TRBJ1-5	NA	TGTGCCAGCTCACCACAGCAGGGTAGCAATCAGCCCCAGCATTTT	CASSPQQGSNQPQHF
NA	TRBV5-1	TRBJ2-7	NA	TGCGCCAGCAGCCTGACTGGGGCTAGTGTCGACGAGCAGTACTTC	CASSLTGASVDEQYF
TRBD1	TRBV5-1	TRBJ1-2	NA	TGCGCCACCCGGGACAGGGCTGTATCTTCCTATGGCTACACCTTC	CATRDRAVSSYGYTF
NA	TRBV7-8	TRBJ1-3	NA	TGTGCCAGCACGGAAGCCTCTGGAAACACCATATATTTT	CASTEASGNTIYF
NA	TRBV27	TRBJ1-1	NA	TGTGCCAGCAGGGGGACTACGAACACTGAAGCTTTCTTT	CASRGTTNTEAFF
TRBD1	TRBV20-1	TRBJ1-5	NA	TGCAGTGCTAGTCCGGACAGGGGGTTCCCCCTCGCCCAGCATTTT	CSASPDRGFPLAQHF
TRBD2	TRBV10-3	TRBJ2-7	NA	TGTGCCATCAGTGAAGGCGGTGGAACTAGCGGCGGCGAGCAGTACTTC	CAISEGGGTSGGEQYF
NA	TRBV9	TRBJ1-3	NA	TGTGCCAGCAGCGTACAGGGTGGGAGCTCTGGAAACACCATATATTTT	CASSVQGGSSGNTIYF
TRBD2	TRBV2	TRBJ2-7	NA	TGTGCCAGCAATAGCGGGGGATTCTACGAGCAGTACTTC	CASNSGGFYEQYF
NA	TRBV29-1	TRBJ2-7	NA	TGCAGCGCCTCGATAGCTAGTGACTACGAGCAGTACTTC	CSASIASDYEQYF